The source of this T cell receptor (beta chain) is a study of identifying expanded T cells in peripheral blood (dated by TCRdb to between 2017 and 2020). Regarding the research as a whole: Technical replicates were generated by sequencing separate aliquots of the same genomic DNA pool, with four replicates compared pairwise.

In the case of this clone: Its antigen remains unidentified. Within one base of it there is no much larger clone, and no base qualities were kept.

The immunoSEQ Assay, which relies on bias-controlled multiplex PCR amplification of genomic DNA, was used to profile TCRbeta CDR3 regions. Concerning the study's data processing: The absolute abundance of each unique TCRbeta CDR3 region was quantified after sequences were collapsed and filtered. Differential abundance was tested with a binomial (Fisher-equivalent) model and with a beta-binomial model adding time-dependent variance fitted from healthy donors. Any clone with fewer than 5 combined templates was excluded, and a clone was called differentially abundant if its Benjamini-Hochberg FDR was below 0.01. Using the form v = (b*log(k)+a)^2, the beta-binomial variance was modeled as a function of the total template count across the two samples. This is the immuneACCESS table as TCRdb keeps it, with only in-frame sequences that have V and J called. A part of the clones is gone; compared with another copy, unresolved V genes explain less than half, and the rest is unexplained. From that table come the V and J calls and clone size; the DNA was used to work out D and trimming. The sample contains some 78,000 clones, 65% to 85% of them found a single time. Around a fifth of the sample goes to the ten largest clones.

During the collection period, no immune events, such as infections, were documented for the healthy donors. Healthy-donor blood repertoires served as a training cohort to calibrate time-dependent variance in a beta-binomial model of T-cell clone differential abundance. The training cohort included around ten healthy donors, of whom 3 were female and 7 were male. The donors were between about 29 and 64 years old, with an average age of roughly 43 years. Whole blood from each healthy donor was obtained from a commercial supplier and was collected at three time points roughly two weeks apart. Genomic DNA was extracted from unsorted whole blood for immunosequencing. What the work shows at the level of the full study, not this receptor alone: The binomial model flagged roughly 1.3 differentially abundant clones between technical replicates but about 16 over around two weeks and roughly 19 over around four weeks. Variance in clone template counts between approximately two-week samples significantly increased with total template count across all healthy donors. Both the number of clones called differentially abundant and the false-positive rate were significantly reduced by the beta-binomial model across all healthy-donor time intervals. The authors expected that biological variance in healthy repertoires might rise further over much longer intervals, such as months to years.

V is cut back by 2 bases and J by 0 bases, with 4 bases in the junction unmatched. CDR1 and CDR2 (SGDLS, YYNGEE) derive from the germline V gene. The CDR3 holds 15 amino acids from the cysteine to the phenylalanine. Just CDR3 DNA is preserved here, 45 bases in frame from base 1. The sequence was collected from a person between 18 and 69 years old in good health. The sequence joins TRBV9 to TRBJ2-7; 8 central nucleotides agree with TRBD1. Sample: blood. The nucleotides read TGTGCCAGCAGCGTTGACAGGGGTGGCTCCTACGAGCAGTACTTC. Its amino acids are CASSVDRGGSYEQYF.